This T cell receptor (beta chain) was identified during a study of blood T cell repertoires in COVID-19. About the study: Samples representing acute and convalescent COVID-19 were sourced from the United States, Italy and Spain. T cells, B-cell-depleted T cells, or PBMCs supplied cDNA or gDNA.

Original processing notes: Nucleated cell counts were estimated from reference gene primer amplification. Sequencing used immunoSEQ multiplex PCR; TCRdb keeps in-frame clones, though not all of them. The V and J calls and clone size come from that table; D and trimming were worked out from the DNA. The repertoire holds roughly 140,000 clones, just under 85% seen once, with 6.2% in the top ten. Germline CDR1 reads SGHTA; CDR2 reads FQGNSA. This CDR3 has 13 amino acids. V dropped 3 bases and J dropped 8; count of bases not matched to a gene: 6. The J gene is TRBJ2-7, the V gene TRBV7-2, with 8 bases aligning to TRBD2. Sequences were obtained from PBMCs or T cells enriched from blood (not recorded which). The origin of this receptor is a woman aged 40-49 years who had recovered from COVID-19. The CDR3 DNA reads as TGTGCCAGCAGCTTGGAGCGGGGGTTCCAGCAGTACTTC. It is translated as CASSLERGFQQYF.